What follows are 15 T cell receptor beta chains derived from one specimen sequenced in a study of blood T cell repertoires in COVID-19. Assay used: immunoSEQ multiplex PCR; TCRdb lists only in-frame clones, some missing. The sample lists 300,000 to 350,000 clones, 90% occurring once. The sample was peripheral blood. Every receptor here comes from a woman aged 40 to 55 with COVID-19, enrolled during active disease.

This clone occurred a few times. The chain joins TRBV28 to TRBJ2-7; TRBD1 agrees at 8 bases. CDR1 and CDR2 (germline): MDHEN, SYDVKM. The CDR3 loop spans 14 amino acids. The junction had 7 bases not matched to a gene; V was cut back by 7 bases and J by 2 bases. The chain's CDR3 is CASKITGQAYEQYF. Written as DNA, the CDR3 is TGTGCCAGCAAGATAACGGGACAGGCCTACGAGCAGTACTTC. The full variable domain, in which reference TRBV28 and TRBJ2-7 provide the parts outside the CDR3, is DVKVTQSSRYLVKRTGEKVFLECVQDMDHENMFWYRQDPGLGLRLIYFSYDVKMKEKGDIPEGYSVSREKKERFSLILESASTNQTSMYLCASKITGQAYEQYFGPGTRLTVT.

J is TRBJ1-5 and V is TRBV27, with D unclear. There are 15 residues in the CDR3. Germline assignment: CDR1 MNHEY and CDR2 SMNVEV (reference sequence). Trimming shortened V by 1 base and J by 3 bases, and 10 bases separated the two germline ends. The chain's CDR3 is CASSLLGRHNQPQHF. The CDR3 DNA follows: TGTGCCAGCAGTTTATTGGGCAGGCACAATCAGCCCCAGCATTTT.

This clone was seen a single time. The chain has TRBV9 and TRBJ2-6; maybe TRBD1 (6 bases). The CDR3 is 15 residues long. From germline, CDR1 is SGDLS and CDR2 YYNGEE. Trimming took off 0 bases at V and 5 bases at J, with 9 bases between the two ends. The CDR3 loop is CASSVGGGRANVLTF. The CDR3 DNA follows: TGTGCCAGCAGCGTAGGAGGGGGACGGGCCAACGTCCTGACTTTC. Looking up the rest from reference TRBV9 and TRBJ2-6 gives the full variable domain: DSGVTQTPKHLITATGQRVTLRCSPRSGDLSVYWYQQSLDQGLQFLIQYYNGEERAKGNILERFSAQQFPDLHSELNLSSLELGDSALYFCASSVGGGRANVLTFGAGSRLTVL.

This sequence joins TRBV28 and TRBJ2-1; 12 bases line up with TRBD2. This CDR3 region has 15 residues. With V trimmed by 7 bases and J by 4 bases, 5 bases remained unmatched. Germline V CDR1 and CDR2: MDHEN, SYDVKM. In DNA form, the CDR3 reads TGTGCCAGCACCCCACTAGCGGGGGGATACAATGAGCAGTTCTTC. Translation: CASTPLAGGYNEQFF.

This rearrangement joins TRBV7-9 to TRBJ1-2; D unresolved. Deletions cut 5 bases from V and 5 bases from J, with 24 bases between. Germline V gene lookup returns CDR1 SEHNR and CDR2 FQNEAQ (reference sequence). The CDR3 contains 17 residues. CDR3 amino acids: CASSPRRDYKEIYGYTF. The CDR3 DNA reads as TGTGCCAGCAGCCCCCGCCGGGATTACAAGGAAATATATGGCTACACCTTC.

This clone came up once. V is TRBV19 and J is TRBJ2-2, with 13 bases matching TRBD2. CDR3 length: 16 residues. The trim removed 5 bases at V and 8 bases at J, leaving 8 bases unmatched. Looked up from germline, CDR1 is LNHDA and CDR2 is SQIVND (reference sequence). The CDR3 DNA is TGTGCCAGTAGTGCCGGACTAGCGGGAGTCGTGGGGGAGCTGTTTTTT. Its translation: CASSAGLAGVVGELFF.

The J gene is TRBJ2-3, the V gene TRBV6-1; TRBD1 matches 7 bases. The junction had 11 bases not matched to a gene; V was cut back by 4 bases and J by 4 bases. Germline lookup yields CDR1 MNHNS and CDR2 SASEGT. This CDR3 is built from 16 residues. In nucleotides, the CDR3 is TGTGCCAGCAGTGCCCGGGTGGGAGACAGGGCAGATACGCAGTATTTT. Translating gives CASSARVGDRADTQYF.

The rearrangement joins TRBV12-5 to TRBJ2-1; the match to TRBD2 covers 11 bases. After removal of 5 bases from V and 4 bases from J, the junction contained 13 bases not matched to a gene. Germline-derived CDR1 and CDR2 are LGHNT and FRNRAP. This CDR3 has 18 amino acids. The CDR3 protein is CASGPGGTSGRIYNEQFF. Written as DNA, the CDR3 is TGTGCTAGTGGTCCGGGCGGTACTAGCGGGAGAATATACAATGAGCAGTTCTTC.

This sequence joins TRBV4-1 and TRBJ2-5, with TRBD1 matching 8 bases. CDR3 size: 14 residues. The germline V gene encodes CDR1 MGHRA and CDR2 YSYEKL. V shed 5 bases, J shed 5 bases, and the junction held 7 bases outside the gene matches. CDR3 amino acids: CASSKLDRAETQYF. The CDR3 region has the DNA TGCGCCAGCAGCAAATTGGACAGGGCCGAGACCCAGTACTTC.

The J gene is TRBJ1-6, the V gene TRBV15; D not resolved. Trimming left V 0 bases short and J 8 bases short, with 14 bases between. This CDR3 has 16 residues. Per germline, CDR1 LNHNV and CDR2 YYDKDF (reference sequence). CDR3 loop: CATSRDLGVTDSPLHF. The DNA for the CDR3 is TGTGCCACCAGCAGAGATCTCGGGGTAACGGATTCACCCCTCCACTTT.

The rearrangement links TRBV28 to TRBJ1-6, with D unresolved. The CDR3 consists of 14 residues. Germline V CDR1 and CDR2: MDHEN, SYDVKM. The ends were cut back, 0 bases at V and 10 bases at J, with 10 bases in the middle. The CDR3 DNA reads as TGTGCCAGCAGTTTATGGGAGTCTGGATCACCCCTCCACTTT. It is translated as CASSLWESGSPLHF.

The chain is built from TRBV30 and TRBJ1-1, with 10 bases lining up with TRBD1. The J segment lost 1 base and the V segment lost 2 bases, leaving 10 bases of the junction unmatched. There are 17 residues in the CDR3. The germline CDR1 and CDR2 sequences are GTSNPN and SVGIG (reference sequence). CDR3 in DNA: TGTGCCTGGAGTCGGGGGACAGGGGCCGTAGAGAACACTGAAGCTTTCTTT. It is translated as CAWSRGTGAVENTEAFF. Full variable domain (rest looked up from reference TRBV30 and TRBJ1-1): SQTIHQWPATLVQPVGSPLSLECTVEGTSNPNLYWYRQAAGRGLQLLFYSVGIGQISSEVPQNLSASRPQDRQFILSSKKLLLSDSGFYLCAWSRGTGAVENTEAFFGQGTRLTVV.

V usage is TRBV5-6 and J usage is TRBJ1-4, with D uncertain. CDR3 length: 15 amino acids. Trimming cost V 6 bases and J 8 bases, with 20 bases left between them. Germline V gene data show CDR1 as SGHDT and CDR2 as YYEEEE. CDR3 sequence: CASTPRSFDGEKLFF. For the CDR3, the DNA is TGTGCCAGCACCCCCCGGTCCTTTGACGGGGAAAAACTGTTTTTT.

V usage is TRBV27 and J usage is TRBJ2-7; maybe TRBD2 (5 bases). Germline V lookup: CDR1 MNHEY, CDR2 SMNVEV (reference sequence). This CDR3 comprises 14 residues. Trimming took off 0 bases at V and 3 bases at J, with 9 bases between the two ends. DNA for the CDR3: TGTGCCAGCAGTTTATCCTCAGGACTCTACGAGCAGTACTTC. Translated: CASSLSSGLYEQYF.

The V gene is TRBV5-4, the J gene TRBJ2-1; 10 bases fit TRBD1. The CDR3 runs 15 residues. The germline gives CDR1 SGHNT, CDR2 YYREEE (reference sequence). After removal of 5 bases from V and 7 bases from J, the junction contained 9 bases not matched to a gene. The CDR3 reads CASSLWDRGGNEQFF. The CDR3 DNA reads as TGTGCCAGCAGTTTATGGGACAGGGGAGGTAATGAGCAGTTCTTC.